The 16 T cell receptor beta chains below come from one sample, sequenced in a study of T cells after yellow fever vaccination. One entry per CDR3 protein, called by TCRdb with MiXCR from the 5' RACE reads. Here the sample spans some 52,000 distinct CDR3 sequences, about 6.3% being singletons. The specimen was CD8+ T cells not binding an NS4B(214-222) dextramer, sorted from PBMCs, collected more than 35 days after the first yellow fever vaccination. Receptors originate from a man aged 18-30 years who received the YFV17D yellow fever vaccine.

A few counts support this clonotype. V gene TRBV12-3 or TRBV12-4 combines with J gene TRBJ1-1; 8 bases agree with TRBD1. The CDR3 covers 14 residues. J lost 1 base, V lost 4 bases, and 2 bases had no gene match. The CDR3 coding sequence is TGTGCCAGCAGTTGGACAGGGAAGAACACTGAAGCTTTCTTT. Its translation is CASSWTGKNTEAFF.

The V call is TRBV10-3, the J call TRBJ2-1; TRBD2 agrees at 11 bases. V was pared by 6 bases and J by 8 bases, with 12 bases of the junction left unmatched. Germline loops: CDR1 ENHRY, CDR2 SYGVKD. CDR3 length: 16 residues. CDR3 loop: CAIRISSGGYEDEQFF. DNA for the CDR3: TGTGCCATCAGGATCTCTAGCGGGGGGTATGAGGATGAGCAGTTCTTC.

This chain joins TRBV29-1 and TRBJ2-5; perhaps D is TRBD1 or TRBD2 (5 bases each). The V end was cut by 7 bases, the J end by 2 bases, with 14 bases between. The V gene's germline CDR1 is SQVTM and CDR2 ANQGSEA. This CDR3 region has 13 residues. The CDR3 DNA reads TGCAGCGAAATAGGGGACGGTCAAGAGACCCAGTACTTC. Its translation: CSEIGDGQETQYF.

This rearrangement joins TRBV20-1 to TRBJ1-2; 9 nucleotides agree with TRBD1. The CDR3 covers 17 residues. Germline CDR1 reads DFQATT; CDR2 reads SNEGSKA (reference sequence). Trimming removed 4 bases from V and 3 bases from J; junction bases left unmatched: 15. The DNA for the CDR3 is TGCAGTGCTACCCAGACCTCGGGGACAGGGTCCGACTATGGCTACACCTTC. Protein: CSATQTSGTGSDYGYTF.

This clonotype was detected only a few times. The rearrangement uses TRBV4-1 and TRBJ1-1; D is uncertain. The CDR3 sequence is 14 residues long. Trimming left V 1 base short and J 5 bases short, with 11 bases between. Germline CDR1 and CDR2: MGHRA and YSYEKL. The CDR3 region is CASSQVQDGTEAFF. The DNA for the CDR3 is TGCGCCAGCAGCCAAGTCCAGGATGGGACTGAAGCTTTCTTT.

This clonotype was seen a handful of times. This chain joins TRBV4-1 and TRBJ2-3; D unresolved. CDR1 is MGHRA and CDR2 is YSYEKL in the germline V gene. V lost 7 bases to trimming and J lost 1 base, with 12 bases between them. This CDR3 spans 14 amino acids. The CDR3 sequence: CASTKGLGTDTQYF. DNA for the CDR3: TGCGCCAGCACGAAGGGCTTGGGCACAGATACGCAGTATTTT.

This clonotype was observed a few times. The rearrangement uses TRBV6-2 or TRBV6-3 and TRBJ1-2, with D unclear. In germline, CDR1 is MNHEY, CDR2 SVGEGT. V dropped 6 bases and J dropped 1 base, with 9 bases sitting between them. This CDR3 comprises 13 residues. The CDR3: CASSPGFNYGYTF. The CDR3 coding sequence is TGTGCCAGCAGCCCGGGATTTAACTATGGCTACACCTTC.

This clonotype was counted at least ten times. The rearrangement links TRBV7-2 to TRBJ2-7, with D uncertain. This CDR3 comprises 10 residues. The V and J ends lost 5 bases and 3 bases respectively, with 2 bases between them. The V gene's germline CDR1 is SGHTA and CDR2 FQGNSA. CDR3 DNA sequence: TGTGCCAGCAGCCACTACGAGCAGTACGTC. Amino acids: CASSHYEQYV.

The V call is TRBV5-4, the J call TRBJ1-3, with D unclear. The CDR3 loop spans 14 amino acids. Trimming cost V 1 base and J 8 bases, with 13 bases left between them. CDR1 is SGHNT, CDR2 YYREEE, per germline (reference sequence). DNA of the CDR3: TGTGCCAGCAGCTTGCTTGGGGAGGAAGACACCATATATTTT. This gives the protein CASSLLGEEDTIYF.

This clonotype was detected ten times or more. The CDR3 is CASSTGLAGSGELFF. The CDR3 nucleotides are TGCGCCAGCAGTACGGGACTAGCGGGGAGCGGGGAGCTGTTTTTT. The chain links TRBV10-2 to TRBJ2-2; 13 nucleotides match TRBD2. V was pared by 5 bases and J by 7 bases, with 4 bases of the junction left unmatched. The CDR3 runs to 15 residues. Germline lookup yields CDR1 WSHSY and CDR2 SAAADI.

A few counts support this clonotype. The rearrangement joins TRBV28 to TRBJ1-4, with D hard to call. The CDR3 sequence is 13 residues long. The germline CDR1 and CDR2 sequences are MDHEN and SYDVKM. Between the trimmed V and J ends, which lost 5 bases and 7 bases, there was a span of 11 bases. The CDR3 reads CASSGSAIEKLFF. The CDR3, as DNA: TGTGCCAGCAGTGGCTCTGCGATTGAAAAACTGTTTTTT.

This clonotype was recorded many times. The chain is built from TRBV4-1 and TRBJ2-4; D gene unclear. Trimming removed 1 base at V and 0 bases at J, with 16 bases between. Germline lookup yields CDR1 MGHRA and CDR2 YSYEKL. CDR3 length equals 18 residues. CDR3 nucleotides: TGCGCCAGCAGCCAAGCCCCCCCCGGTATACTAGCCAAAAACATTCAGTACTTC. Amino acids: CASSQAPPGILAKNIQYF.

The CDR3, as DNA: TGCGCCAGCAGCTCACAGGGAATGAACACTGAAGCTTTCTTT. Protein: CASSSQGMNTEAFF. The rearrangement links TRBV5-1 to TRBJ1-1; possible D gene TRBD1, 6 bases. In germline, CDR1 is SGHRS, CDR2 YFSETQ. Trimming cost V 3 bases and J 0 bases, with 9 bases left between them. CDR3 size: 14 residues.

This clonotype was detected many times. The V gene is TRBV7-8, the J gene TRBJ2-1, with 8 bases identical to TRBD1. The trim removed 5 bases at V and 7 bases at J, leaving 7 bases unmatched. Germline-derived CDR1 and CDR2 are SGHVS and FQNEAQ. The CDR3 totals 14 residues. The CDR3 region has the DNA TGTGCCAGCAGCCGCTCACAGGGGGATAATGAGCAGTTCTTC. It translates to CASSRSQGDNEQFF.

The V and J genes are TRBV5-1 and TRBJ2-7; D is perhaps TRBD2 (5 bases). With 7 bases removed from V and 0 bases from J, the gap between germline ends came to 14 bases. The length of the CDR3 is 14 residues. The germline V gene has CDR1 SGHRS and CDR2 YFSETQ. CDR3 sequence: CASSEGWSSYEQYF. In DNA form, the CDR3 reads TGCGCCAGCTCCGAGGGCTGGAGCTCCTACGAGCAGTACTTC.

The rearrangement links TRBV10-1 to TRBJ2-7, with TRBD1 identical over 7 bases. The CDR3 loop spans 16 amino acids. V was pared by 7 bases and J by 4 bases, with 16 bases of the junction left unmatched. The germline gives CDR1 WNHNN, CDR2 SYGVQD (reference sequence). The CDR3, as DNA: TGCGCCAGCAATCCCCCCGCTGACAGGGAAGAGTACGAGCAGTACGTC. Amino acid sequence: CASNPPADREEYEQYV.